This T cell receptor beta chain was documented in a study of spatial heterogeneity in lung cancer. Study-wide context: The study consistently detected more beta-chain than alpha-chain sequences.

TCRdb used MiXCR to reprocess the 5' RACE reads, holding one entry per CDR3 protein. The sample holds just under 95,000 distinct CDR3 sequences, about 12% seen once. Worth noting for this clonotype: What it binds is unknown.

V lost 7 bases, J lost 3 bases, and 13 bases lay in between. The CDR3 is 14 residues long. Regarding time point: sample taken at primary tumor resection. Unsorted samples of tumor, nontumor lung or frozen PBMC had their whole RNA sequenced. Overall study results and limits: At resection, ubiquitous expanded tumor TCRs appeared in blood more than at follow-up.

The source of this sequence is a male donor with early-stage non-small cell lung cancer. The starting material was PBMCs, obtained at surgery. V usage is TRBV12-3 or TRBV12-4 and J usage is TRBJ1-5; perhaps TRBD1 as D (6 bases). The CDR3 DNA reads as TGTGCCAGCACCAACCGGGACAACAATCAGCCCCAGCATTTT. It codes for CASTNRDNNQPQHF.